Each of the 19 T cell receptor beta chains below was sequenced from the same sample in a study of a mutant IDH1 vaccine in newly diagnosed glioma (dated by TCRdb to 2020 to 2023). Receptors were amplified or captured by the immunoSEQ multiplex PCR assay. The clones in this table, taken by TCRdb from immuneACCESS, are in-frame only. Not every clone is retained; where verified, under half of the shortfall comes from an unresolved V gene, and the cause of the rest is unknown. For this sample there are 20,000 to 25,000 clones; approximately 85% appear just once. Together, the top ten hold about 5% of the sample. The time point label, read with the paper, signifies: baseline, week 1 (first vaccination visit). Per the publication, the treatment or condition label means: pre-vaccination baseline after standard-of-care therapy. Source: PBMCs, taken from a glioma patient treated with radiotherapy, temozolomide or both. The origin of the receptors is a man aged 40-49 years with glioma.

CDR3 in amino acids: CASSDPGTVQETQYF. The CDR3 DNA reads as TGTGCCAGCTCCGACCCCGGGACAGTCCAAGAGACCCAGTACTTC. The chain carries TRBV6-1 and TRBJ2-5; the match to TRBD1 covers 7 bases. J gave up 1 base and V 8 bases, and 10 bases lay outside the gene matches. This CDR3 region has 15 residues. The germline gives CDR1 MNHNS, CDR2 SASEGT.

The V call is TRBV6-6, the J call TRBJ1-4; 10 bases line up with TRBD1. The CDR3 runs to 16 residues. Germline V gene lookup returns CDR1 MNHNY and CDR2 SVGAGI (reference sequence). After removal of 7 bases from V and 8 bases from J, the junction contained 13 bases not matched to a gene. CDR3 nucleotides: TGTGCCAGCACCCAGAGTGGGACAGGGGTCGGCGAAAAACTGTTTTTT. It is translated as CASTQSGTGVGEKLFF.

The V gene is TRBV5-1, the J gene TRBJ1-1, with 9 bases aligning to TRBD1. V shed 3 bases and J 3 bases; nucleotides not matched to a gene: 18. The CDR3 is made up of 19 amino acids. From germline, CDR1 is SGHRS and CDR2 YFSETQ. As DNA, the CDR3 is TGCGCCAGCAGCTGGGGCATAACAGGGGGCGACTTTCAGGACACTGAAGCTTTCTTT. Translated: CASSWGITGGDFQDTEAFF.

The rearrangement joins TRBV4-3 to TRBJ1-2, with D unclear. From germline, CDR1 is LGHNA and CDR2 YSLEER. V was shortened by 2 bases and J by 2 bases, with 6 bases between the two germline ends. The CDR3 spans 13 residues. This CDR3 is CASSQSGNYGYTF. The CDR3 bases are TGCGCCAGCAGCCAAAGCGGGAACTATGGCTACACCTTC.

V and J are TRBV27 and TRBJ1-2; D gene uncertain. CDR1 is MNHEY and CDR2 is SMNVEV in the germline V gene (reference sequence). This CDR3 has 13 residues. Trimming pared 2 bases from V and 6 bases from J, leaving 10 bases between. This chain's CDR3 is CASSLREGNGYTF. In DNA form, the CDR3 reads TGTGCCAGCAGTTTAAGGGAGGGTAATGGCTACACCTTC.

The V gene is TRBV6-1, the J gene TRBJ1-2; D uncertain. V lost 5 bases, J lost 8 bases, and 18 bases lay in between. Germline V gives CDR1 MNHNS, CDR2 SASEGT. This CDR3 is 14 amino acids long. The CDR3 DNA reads TGTGCCAGCAGTTCGCAGACAATTCCGCTAGGCTACACCTTC. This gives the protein CASSSQTIPLGYTF.

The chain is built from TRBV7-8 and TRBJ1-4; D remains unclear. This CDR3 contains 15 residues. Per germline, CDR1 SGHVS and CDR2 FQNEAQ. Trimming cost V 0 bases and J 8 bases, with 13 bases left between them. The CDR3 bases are TGTGCCAGCAGCTTAGCGCTCAATTATGGGGAAAAACTGTTTTTT. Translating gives CASSLALNYGEKLFF.

CDR3 sequence: CSAEVSYGYTF. DNA for the CDR3: TGCAGCGCCGAGGTCTCTTATGGCTACACCTTC. The chain has TRBV29-1 and TRBJ1-2; D call uncertain. Looked up from germline, CDR1 is SQVTM and CDR2 is ANQGSEA. CDR3 length equals 11 residues. Trimming removed 7 bases from V and 5 bases from J, with 11 bases in between.

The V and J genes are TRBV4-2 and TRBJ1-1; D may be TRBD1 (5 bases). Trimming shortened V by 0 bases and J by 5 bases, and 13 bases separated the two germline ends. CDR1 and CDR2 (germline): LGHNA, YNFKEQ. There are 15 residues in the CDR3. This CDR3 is CASSQDQQETTEAFF. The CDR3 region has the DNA TGTGCCAGCAGCCAAGATCAACAGGAGACTACTGAAGCTTTCTTT.

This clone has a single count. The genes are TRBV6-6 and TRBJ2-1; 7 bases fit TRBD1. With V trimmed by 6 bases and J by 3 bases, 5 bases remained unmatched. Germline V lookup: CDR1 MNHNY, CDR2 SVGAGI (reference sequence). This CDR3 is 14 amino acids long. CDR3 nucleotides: TGTGCCAGCAGCCTCGACAGGGACTACAATGAGCAGTTCTTC. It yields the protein CASSLDRDYNEQFF.

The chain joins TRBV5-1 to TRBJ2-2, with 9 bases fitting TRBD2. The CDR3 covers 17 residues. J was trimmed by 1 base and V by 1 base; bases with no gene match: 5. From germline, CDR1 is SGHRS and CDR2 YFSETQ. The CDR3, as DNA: TGCGCCAGCAGCTTGAGTAGCGGGGGCCAGAACACCGGGGAGCTGTTTTTT. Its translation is CASSLSSGGQNTGELFF.

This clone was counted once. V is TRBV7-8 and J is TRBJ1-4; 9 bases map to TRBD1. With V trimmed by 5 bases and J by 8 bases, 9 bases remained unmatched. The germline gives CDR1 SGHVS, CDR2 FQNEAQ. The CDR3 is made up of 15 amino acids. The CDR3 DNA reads TGTGCCAGCAGCCGGCGGACAGGGGAGGACGAAAAACTGTTTTTT. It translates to CASSRRTGEDEKLFF.

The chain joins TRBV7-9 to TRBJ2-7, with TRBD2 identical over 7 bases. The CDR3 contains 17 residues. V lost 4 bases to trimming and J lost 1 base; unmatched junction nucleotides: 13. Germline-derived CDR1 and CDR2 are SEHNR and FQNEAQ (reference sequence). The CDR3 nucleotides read TGTGCCAGCAGCTACCGGGAGGAGGGGAGACCTTCCTACGAGCAGTACTTC. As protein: CASSYREEGRPSYEQYF.

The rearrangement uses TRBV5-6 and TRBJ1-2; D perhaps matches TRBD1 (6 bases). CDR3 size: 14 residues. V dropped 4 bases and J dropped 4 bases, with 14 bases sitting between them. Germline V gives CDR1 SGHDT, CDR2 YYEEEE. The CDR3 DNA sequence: TGTGCCAGCAGCCCGGGACAATCGAGCTATGGCTACACCTTC. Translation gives CASSPGQSSYGYTF.

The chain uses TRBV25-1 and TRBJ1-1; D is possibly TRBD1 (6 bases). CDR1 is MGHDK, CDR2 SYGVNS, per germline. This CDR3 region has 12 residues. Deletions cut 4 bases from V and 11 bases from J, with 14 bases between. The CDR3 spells CASSGGGLLAFF. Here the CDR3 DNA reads TGTGCCAGCAGTGGGGGGGGGCTGTTGGCTTTCTTT.

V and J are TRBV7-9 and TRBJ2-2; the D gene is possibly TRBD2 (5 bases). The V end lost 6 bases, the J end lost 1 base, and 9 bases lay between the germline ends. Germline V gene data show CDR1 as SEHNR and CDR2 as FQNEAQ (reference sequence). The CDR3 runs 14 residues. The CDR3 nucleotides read TGTGCCAGCAGACCCGGACTGAACACCGGGGAGCTGTTTTTT. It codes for CASRPGLNTGELFF.

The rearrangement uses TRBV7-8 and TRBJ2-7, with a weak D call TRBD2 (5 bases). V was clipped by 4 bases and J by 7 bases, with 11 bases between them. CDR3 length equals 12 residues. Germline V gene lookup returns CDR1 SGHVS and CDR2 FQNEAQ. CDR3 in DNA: TGTGCCAGCAGCTCGGACTTACTGGAGCAGTACTTC. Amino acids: CASSSDLLEQYF.

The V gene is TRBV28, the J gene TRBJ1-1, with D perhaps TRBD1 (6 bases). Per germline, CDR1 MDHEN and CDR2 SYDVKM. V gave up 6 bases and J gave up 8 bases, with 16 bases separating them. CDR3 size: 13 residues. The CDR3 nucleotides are TGTGCCAGCAGACGACAGGATGGGAGAGAAGCTTTCTTT. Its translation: CASRRQDGREAFF.

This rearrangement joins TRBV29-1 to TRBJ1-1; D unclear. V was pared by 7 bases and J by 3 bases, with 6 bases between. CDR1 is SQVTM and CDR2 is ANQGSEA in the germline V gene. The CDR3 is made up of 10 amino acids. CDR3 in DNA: TGCAGCGCTGGGGACACTGAAGCTTTCTTT. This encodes CSAGDTEAFF.